This T cell receptor beta chain was recovered during a study of T cells in Graves' hyperthyroidism and ophthalmopathy (dated by TCRdb to the late 2010s). In the study overall: A discovery cohort of about a hundred patients, fewer than 50 with Graves' ophthalmopathy and more than 55 with stable Graves' hyperthyroidism, was used to find distinguishing TCR V-J signatures. Prospective prediction of ophthalmopathy was tested in an independent validation cohort consisting of some 19 hyperthyroidism patients and approximately 16 patients who later progressed to ophthalmopathy. Once sampling was done, hyperthyroidism patients were given methimazole at a starting dose of 30 mg daily, whereas ophthalmopathy patients were given high-dose intravenous methylprednisolone. The paper describes TCR Vbeta CDR3 sequencing of 120 to 150 peripheral blood samples, made up of 43 ophthalmopathy patients, around 73 hyperthyroidism patients and roughly 17 progressor patients. Thyroid tissue and blood T-cell repertoires from roughly six Graves' hyperthyroidism patients were also compared in the study. For training and testing, the roughly 93 patients in the discovery cohort were randomly divided in a 7:3 ratio.

Exclusion was applied to patients with uncontrolled infections, other autoimmune diseases, pregnancy or lactation. Diagnoses were established on the basis of clinical symptoms, serum thyroxine and TRAb, thyroid ultrasound, and orbital computed tomography. Total RNA was extracted with Trizol reagent, and quality was checked on an Agilent 2100 Bioanalyzer. Beyond this particular receptor, the publication reports: Most expanded thyroid clonotypes (frequency above 0.001) were also found in blood, which suggests that blood repertoires may mirror thyroid immune responses. Ophthalmopathy was separated from stable hyperthyroidism by a 13 V-J signature model, with approximately 86% sensitivity and 81% to 83% specificity obtained in cross-validation and 80%/75% obtained in testing. Sample size was not statistically predetermined, and investigators were not blinded to group allocation. During validation, the model predicted progression to ophthalmopathy a median of around 7 months ahead of onset, with roughly 65% sensitivity and around 73% specificity.

The germline V end is reduced by 7 bases and the J end by 4 bases; junction bases left unmatched: 7. From cysteine to phenylalanine, the CDR3 is 15 amino acids long. CDR3 DNA only is kept here, 45 bases in frame from base 1. CDR1 and CDR2 were assigned from the germline V gene as SNHLY and FYNNEI. Amplification of TCR beta CDR3 regions was carried out from RNA transcripts. A first-round RT-PCR of the TCR CDR3 used the HTBI primer set with the Qiagen OneStep RT-PCR kit. A second multiplex PCR round built the libraries, followed by size selection and purification. Libraries were sequenced paired-end with 100 bp reads on an Illumina HiSeq2000. The published analysis was carried out like this. Raw data were processed with SOAPnuke, discarding reads with adapters, uncalled bases, mean Phred below 15, or no exact constant-primer or identifier match. High-quality paired reads were merged using COPE v1.2.5, and each unique nucleotide sequence was defined as a clonotype. Clonotypes were aligned to IMGT TRBV, TRBD and TRBJ reference segments using MiTCR v1.1. Analysis was restricted to V-J combinations with a frequency above 0.0001, which covered roughly 99% of repertoires. The TCS score was defined as the ratio of F50 (clonal expansion) to E x V (chaos), calculated using BLOSUM62-based TCRdist between CDR3 peptides within each V-J. Welch's t-statistics and random forest reduced around 550 V-J features to 10 to 15, which were used in a naive Bayes classifier (R e1071). Thyroid-blood repertoire similarity was quantified with the Morisita-Horn index. Through fastp at Q25 and MiXCR, TCRdb rebuilt clones from the public reads, retaining in-frame beta chains. Identical CDR3 proteins give one entry, which carries the most common genes and DNA. These V and J calls derive from TCRdb rather than the authors' analysis. Within this sample are roughly 500,000 distinct CDR3 sequences, with about 45% of them counted one time only. Of the sample, about 20% is held by the ten largest clones.

A single count supports this clonotype. The antigen it binds to is not known. Base qualities are not at hand, and no much larger clone is one base apart. Weak support is all one read offers. Recombination joined TRBV2 with TRBJ1-4, and 9 junctional nucleotides match TRBD1. The specimen was peripheral blood or thyroid tissue (not recorded which). The sequence derives from an adult woman with Graves' disease, either hyperthyroidism or ophthalmopathy (not recorded which). The CDR3 sequence is CASIPEGQGNEKLFF. The nucleotides read TGTGCCAGCATTCCTGAGGGACAGGGTAATGAAAAACTGTTTTTT.